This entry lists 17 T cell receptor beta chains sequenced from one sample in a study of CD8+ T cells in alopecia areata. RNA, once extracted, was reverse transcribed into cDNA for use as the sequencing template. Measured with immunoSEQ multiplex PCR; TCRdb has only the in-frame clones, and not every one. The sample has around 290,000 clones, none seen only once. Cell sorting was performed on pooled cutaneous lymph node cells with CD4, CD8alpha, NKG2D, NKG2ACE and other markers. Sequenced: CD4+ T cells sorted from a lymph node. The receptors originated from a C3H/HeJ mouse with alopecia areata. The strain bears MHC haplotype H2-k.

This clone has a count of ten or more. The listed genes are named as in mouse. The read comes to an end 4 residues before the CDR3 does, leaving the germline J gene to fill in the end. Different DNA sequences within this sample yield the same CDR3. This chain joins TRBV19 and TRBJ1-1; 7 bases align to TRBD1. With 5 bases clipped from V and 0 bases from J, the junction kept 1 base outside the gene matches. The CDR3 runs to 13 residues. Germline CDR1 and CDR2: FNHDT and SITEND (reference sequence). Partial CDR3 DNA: TGTGCCAGCAGGGGACAGACAAACACA. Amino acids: CASRGQTNT. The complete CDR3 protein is CASRGQTNTEVFF.

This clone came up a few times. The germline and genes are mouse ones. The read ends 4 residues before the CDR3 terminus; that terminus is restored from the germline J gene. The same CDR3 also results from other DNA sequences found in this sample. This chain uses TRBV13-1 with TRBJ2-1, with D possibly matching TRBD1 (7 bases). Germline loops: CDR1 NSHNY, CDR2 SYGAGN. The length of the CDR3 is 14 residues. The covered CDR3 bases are TGTGCCAGCAGTGATGAGGGGGCGCGAGCT. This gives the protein CASSDEGARA. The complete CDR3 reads CASSDEGARAEQFF.

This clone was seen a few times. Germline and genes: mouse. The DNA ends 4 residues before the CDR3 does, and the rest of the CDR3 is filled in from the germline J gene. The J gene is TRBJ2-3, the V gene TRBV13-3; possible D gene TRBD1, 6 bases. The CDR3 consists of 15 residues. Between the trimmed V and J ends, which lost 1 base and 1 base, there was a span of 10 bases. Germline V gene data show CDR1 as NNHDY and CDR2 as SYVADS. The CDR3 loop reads CASSDQGMGAETLYF. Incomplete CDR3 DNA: TGTGCCAGCAGTGATCAGGGGATGGGTGCAGAA.

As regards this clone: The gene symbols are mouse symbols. This CDR3 reads CASGETLGYEQYF. Partial CDR3 DNA: TGTGCCAGCGGGGAAACACTGGGGTAT. The chain uses TRBV13-2 and TRBJ2-7; TRBD2 agrees at 7 bases. The CDR3 end lies 4 residues beyond the end of the read and is filled in from the germline J gene. The CDR3 spans 13 residues. CDR1 and CDR2 (germline): NNHNN, SYGAGS (reference sequence).

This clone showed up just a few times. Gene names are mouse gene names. The CDR3 is CASSHRDWGGDEQYF. The covered CDR3 bases are TGTGCCAGCAGCCACCGGGACTGGGGGGGCGAT. The J gene is TRBJ2-7, the V gene TRBV5; 14 positions agree with TRBD2. The read halts 4 residues ahead of the CDR3 end, with the missing end drawn from the germline J gene. The CDR3 is 15 amino acids. Germline CDR1 is LGHNA and CDR2 is YNLKQL (reference sequence).

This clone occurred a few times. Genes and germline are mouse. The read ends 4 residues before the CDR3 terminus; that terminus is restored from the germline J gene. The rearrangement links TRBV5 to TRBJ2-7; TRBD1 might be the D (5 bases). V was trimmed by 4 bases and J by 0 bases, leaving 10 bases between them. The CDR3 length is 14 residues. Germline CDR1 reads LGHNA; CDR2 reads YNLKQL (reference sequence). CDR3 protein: CASSPRQTSYEQYF. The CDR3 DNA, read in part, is TGTGCCAGCAGCCCTCGACAGACCTCCTAT.

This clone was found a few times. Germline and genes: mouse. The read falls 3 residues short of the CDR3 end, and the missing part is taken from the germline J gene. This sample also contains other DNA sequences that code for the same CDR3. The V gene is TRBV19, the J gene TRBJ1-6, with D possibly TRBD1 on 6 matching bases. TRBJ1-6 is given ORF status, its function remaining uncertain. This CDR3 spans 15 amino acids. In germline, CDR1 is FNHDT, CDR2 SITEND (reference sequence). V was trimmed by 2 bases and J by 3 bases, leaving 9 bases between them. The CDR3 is CASSMGGLYNSPLYF. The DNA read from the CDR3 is TGTGCCAGCAGTATGGGGGGGCTCTATAATTCGCCC.

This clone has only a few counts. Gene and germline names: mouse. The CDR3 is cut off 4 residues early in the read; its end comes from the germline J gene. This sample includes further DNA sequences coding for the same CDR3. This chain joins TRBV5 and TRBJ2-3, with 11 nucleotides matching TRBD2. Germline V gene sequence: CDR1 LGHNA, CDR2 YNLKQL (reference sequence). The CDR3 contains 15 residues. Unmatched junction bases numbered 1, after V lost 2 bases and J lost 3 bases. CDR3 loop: CASSQTGGAAETLYF. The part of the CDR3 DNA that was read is TGTGCCAGCAGCCAAACTGGGGGGGCGGCAGAA.

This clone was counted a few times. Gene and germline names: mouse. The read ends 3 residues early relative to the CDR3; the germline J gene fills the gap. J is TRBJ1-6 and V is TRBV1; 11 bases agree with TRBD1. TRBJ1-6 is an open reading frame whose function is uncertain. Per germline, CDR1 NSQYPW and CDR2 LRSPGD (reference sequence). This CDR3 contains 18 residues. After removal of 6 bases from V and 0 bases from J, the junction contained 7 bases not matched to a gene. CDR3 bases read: TGCACCTGCAGAGGACAGGGGGCCCCGAATTCCTATAATTCGCCC. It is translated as CTCRGQGAPNSYNSP. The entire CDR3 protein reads CTCRGQGAPNSYNSPLYF.

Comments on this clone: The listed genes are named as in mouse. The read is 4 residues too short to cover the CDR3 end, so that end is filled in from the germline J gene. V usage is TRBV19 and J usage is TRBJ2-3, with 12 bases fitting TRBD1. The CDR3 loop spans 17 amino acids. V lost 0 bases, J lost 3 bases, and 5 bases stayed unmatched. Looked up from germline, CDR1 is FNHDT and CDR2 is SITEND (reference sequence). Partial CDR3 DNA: TGTGCCAGCAGTATAGGGGGGACAGGGGGCCGAGCAGAA. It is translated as CASSIGGTGGRAE. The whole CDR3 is CASSIGGTGGRAETLYF.

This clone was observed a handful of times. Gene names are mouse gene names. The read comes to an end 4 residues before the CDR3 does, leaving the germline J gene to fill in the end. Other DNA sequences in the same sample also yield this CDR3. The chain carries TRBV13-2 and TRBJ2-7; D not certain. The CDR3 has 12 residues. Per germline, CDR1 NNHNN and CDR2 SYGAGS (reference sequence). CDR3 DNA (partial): TGTGCCAGCGGTGATCTACAATAT. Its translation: CASGDLQY. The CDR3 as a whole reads CASGDLQYEQYF.

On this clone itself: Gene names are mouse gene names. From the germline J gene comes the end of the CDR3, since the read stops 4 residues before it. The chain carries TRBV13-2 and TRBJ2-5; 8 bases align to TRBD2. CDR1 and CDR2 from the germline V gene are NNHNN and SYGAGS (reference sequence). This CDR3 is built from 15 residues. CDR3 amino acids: CASGDAPGGWDTQYF. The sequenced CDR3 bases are TGTGCCAGCGGTGATGCACCTGGGGGGTGGGAC.

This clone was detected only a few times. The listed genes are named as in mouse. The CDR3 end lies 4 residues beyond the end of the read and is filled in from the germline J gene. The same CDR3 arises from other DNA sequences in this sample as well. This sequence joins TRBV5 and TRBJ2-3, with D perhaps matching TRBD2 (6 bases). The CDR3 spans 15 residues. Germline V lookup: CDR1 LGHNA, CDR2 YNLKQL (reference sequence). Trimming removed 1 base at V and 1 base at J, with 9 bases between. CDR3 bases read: TGTGCCAGCAGCCAAGTCTGGGGTGGTGCAGAA. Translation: CASSQVWGGAE. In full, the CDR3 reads CASSQVWGGAETLYF.

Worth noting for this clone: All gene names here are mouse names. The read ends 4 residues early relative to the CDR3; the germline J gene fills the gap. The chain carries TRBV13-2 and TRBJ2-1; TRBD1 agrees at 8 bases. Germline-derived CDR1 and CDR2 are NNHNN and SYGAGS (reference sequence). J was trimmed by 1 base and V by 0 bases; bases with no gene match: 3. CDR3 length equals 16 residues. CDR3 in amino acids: CASGDAGDRNYAEQFF. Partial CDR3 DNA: TGTGCCAGCGGTGATGCCGGGGACAGGAACTATGCT.

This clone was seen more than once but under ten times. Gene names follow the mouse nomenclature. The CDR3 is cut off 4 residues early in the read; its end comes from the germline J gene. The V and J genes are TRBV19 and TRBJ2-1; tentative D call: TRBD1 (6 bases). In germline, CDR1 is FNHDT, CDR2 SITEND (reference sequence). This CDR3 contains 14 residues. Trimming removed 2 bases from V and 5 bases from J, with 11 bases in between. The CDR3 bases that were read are TGTGCCAGCAGTATGCCGGGACAAAATGCT. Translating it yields CASSMPGQNA. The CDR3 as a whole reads CASSMPGQNAEQFF. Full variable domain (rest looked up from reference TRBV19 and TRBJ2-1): GGIITQTPKFLIGQEGQKLTLKCQQNFNHDTMYWYRQDSGKGLRLIYYSITENDLQKGDLSEGYDASREKKSSFSLTVTSAQKNEMAVFLCASSMPGQNAEQFFGPGTRLTVL.

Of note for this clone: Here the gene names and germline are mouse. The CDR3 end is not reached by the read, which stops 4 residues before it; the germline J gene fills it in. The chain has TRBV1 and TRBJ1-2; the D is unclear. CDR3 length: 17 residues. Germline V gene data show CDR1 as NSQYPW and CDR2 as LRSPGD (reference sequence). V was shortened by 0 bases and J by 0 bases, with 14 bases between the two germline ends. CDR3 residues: CTCSADPVDNANSDYTF. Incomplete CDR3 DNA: TGCACCTGCAGTGCAGATCCGGTAGACAATGCAAACTCC.

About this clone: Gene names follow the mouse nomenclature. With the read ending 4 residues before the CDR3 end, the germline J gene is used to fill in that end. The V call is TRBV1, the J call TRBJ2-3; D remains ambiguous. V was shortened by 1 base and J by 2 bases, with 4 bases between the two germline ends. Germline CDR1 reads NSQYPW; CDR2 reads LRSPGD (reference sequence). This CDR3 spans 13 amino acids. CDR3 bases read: TGCACCTGCAGTGCAGTTTTTGCAGAA. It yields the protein CTCSAVFAE. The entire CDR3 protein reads CTCSAVFAETLYF.